The sample holds a few counts of the clone carrying this T cell receptor beta chain. Antigen specificity is unknown. Germline values: CDR1 SGHAT, CDR2 FQNNGV. The CDR3 sequence is 15 residues long. With 5 bases clipped from V and 4 bases from J, the junction kept 9 bases outside the gene matches. The data are from a study of CD8+ T cells in alopecia areata. Study-level background: Treated patients swallowed 5 to 10 mg of oral tofacitinib twice daily. Points from the study as a whole: Elevated clonality characterized lesional scalp relative to normal scalp, particularly in alopecia totalis/universalis.

Extraction of RNA preceded its reverse transcription into cDNA, which served as the sequencing template. Using immunoSEQ multiplex PCR, the repertoire was profiled, and TCRdb retains in-frame clones only, with some absent. The sample carries some 170,000 clones, roughly 60% recorded once. Treatment described: oral pan-JAK inhibitor, 5-10 mg twice daily. The sequence derives from a human donor with alopecia areata. The sequencing used CD4+ T cells sorted from blood, collected at approximately week 60, from a patient treated with tofacitinib. The J gene is TRBJ1-2, the V gene TRBV11-2, with 8 bases lining up with TRBD1. CDR3 nucleotides: TGTGCCAGCAGCGCCTGGGACAGGTCCCGCTATGGCTACACCTTC. It yields the protein CASSAWDRSRYGYTF.